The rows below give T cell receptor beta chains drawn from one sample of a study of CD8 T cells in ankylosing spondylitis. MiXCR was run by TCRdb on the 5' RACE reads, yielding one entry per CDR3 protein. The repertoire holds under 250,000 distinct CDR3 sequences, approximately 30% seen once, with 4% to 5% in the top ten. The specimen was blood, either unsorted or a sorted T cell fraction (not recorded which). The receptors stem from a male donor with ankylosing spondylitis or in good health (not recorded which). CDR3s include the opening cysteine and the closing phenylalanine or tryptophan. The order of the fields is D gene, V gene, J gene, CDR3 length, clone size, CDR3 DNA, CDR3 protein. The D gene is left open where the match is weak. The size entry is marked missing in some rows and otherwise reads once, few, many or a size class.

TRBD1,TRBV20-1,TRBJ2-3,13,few,TGCAGTGCCGGACAGGGGGTGGGTGATACGCAGTATTTT,CSAGQGVGDTQYF
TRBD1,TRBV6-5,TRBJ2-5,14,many,TGTGCCAGCAGTTACGAGGGGGCGCGGGAGACCCAGTACTTC,CASSYEGARETQYF
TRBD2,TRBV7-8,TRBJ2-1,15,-,TGTGCCAGCAGCGAGACTAGCGGGAGCTACAATGAGCAGTTCTTC,CASSETSGSYNEQFF
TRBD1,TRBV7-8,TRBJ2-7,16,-,TGTGCCAGCAGCTCGGGATCGGGACAGGGGGTGGACGAGCAGTACTTC,CASSSGSGQGVDEQYF
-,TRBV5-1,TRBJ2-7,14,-,TGCGCCAGCAGCTTGAGCCCTGGGGTTTACGAGCAGTACTTC,CASSLSPGVYEQYF
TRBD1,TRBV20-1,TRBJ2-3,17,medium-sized,TGCAGTGCTAGAGATCCCGGACAGGGGGTCAGCACAGATACGCAGTATTTT,CSARDPGQGVSTDTQYF
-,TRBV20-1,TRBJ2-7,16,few,TGCAGTGCTCTTTCGACGACAGGCCGAAGCTCCTACGAGCAGTACTTC,CSALSTTGRSSYEQYF
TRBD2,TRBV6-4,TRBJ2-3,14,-,TGTGCCAGCAGTGTGCGGGGGGGCACAGATACGCAGTATTTT,CASSVRGGTDTQYF
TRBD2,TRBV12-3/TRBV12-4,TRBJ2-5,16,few,TGTGCCAGCAGTTTAGTGGGGGAGGGGCGCCAAGAGACCCAGTACTTC,CASSLVGEGRQETQYF
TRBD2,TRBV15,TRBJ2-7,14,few,TGTGCCACCAGCAGAGAGGGGGGGACCTACGAGCAGTACTTC,CATSREGGTYEQYF
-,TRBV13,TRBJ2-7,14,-,TGTGCCAGCAGCCTAGGACTGGATTTCTACGAGCAGTACTTC,CASSLGLDFYEQYF
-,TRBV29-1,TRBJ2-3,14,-,TGCAGCGTGCTCCGGAGAGCTAGCACAGATACGCAGTATTTT,CSVLRRASTDTQYF
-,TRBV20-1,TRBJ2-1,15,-,TGCAGTGCTAGAGATAGGGCGGGGTACCACAATGAGCAGTTCTTC,CSARDRAGYHNEQFF
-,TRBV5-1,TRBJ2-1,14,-,TGCGCCAGCAGCTCAGGACACGGATACAATGAGCAGTTCTTC,CASSSGHGYNEQFF
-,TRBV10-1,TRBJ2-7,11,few,TGCGCCAGCAGTGACATGCACGAGCAGTACTTC,CASSDMHEQYF
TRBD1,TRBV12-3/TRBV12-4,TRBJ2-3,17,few,TGTGCCAGCAGTTTTCTGACGAGGACAGGGGGCGAAAATACGCAGTATTTT,CASSFLTRTGGENTQYF
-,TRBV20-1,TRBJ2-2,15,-,TGCAGTGCTAGTGGGGCATCATATAACACCGGGGAGCTGTTTTTT,CSASGASYNTGELFF
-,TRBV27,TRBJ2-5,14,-,TGTGCCAGCAGTTTAATGGGGGTACAAGAGACCCAGTACTTC,CASSLMGVQETQYF
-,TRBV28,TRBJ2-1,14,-,TGTGCCAGCAGTTTAATGGCCGTGGGCAATGAGCAGTTCTTC,CASSLMAVGNEQFF
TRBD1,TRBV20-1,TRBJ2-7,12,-,TGCAGCGCCTCAACAACAGGGGTCGAGCAGTACTTC,CSASTTGVEQYF
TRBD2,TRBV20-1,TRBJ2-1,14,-,TGCAGTGCTGAAGAGCGGGGGGGCCTCGATGAGCAGTTCTTC,CSAEERGGLDEQFF
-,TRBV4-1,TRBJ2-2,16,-,TGCGCCAGCAGCCATCGACGGACCCCGAACACCGGGGAGCTGTTTTTT,CASSHRRTPNTGELFF
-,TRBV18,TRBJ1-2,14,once,TGTGCCAGCTCACCACCGGCCAGGGCCTATGGCTACACCTTC,CASSPPARAYGYTF
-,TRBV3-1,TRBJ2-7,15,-,TGTGCCAGCAGCCCATACGGGTTCTCCTCCTACGAGCAGTACTTC,CASSPYGFSSYEQYF
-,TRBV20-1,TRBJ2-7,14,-,TGCAGTGCTAGAGTTCCCCGGGGAGCCTACGAGCAGTACTTC,CSARVPRGAYEQYF
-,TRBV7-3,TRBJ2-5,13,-,TGTGCCAGCAGCCCAGGATTTCTCGAGACCCAGTACTTC,CASSPGFLETQYF
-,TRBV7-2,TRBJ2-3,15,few,TGTGCCAGCAGCACTCGACAGCTCCACACAGATACGCAGTATTTT,CASSTRQLHTDTQYF
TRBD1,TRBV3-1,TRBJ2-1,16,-,TGTGCCAGCAGCCTCACCCTCGGGACAGGGTACAATGAGCAGTTCTTC,CASSLTLGTGYNEQFF
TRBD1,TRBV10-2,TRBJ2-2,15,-,TGCGCCAGCGGAGGACAGGGAGGGAACACCGGGGAGCTGTTTTTT,CASGGQGGNTGELFF
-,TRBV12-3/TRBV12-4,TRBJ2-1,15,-,TGTGCCAGCAGTCTCGGACAGCCCCTGGGGAATGAGCAGTTCTTC,CASSLGQPLGNEQFF
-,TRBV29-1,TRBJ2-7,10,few,TGCACCATCTACGGTCCCGAGCAGTACTTC,CTIYGPEQYF
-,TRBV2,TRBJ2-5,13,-,TGTGCCAGCAGTGAAAGCCTACAAGAGACCCAGTACTTC,CASSESLQETQYF
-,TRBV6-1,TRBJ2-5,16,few,TGTGCCAGCAGTCCCCAGGGGGGCCTCTTACAAGAGACCCAGTACTTC,CASSPQGGLLQETQYF
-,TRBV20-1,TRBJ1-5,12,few,TGCAGTGCTCAGGGCGGCAATCAGCCCCAGCATTTT,CSAQGGNQPQHF
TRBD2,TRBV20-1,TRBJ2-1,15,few,TGCAGTGCCGCACTGGGGCGGGGGGGCTACAATGAGCAGTTCTTC,CSAALGRGGYNEQFF
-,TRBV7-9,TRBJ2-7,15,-,TGTGCCAGCAGCTTAGGTGAAGGGGTCTCCTACGAGCAGTACTTC,CASSLGEGVSYEQYF
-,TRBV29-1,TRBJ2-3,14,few,TGCAGCGTTGAAGGGGCTTTTGGGGGAGATACGCAGTATTTT,CSVEGAFGGDTQYF
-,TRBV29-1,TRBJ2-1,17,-,TGCAGCGTTGAAGGCCTAGCGTCATTTGTGGAGTACAATGAGCAGTTCTTC,CSVEGLASFVEYNEQFF
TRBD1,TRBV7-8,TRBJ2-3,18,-,TGTGCCAGCAGCTTATCCTTCTCCGGGACAGGGGGCTTAAGTACGCAGTATTTT,CASSLSFSGTGGLSTQYF
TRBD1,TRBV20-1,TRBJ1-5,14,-,TGCAGTGCTAGAATCGGGACAGTGAATCAGCCCCAGCATTTT,CSARIGTVNQPQHF
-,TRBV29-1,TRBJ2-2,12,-,TGCAGCGCCGGACAGTACACCGGGGAGCTGTTTTTT,CSAGQYTGELFF
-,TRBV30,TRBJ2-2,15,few,TGTGCCTGGAGTGAAGCGTCCTTGAACACCGGGGAGCTGTTTTTT,CAWSEASLNTGELFF
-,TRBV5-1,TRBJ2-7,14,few,TGCGCCAGCAGCTCCCTCGAGGGAGGTTACGAGCAGTACTTC,CASSSLEGGYEQYF
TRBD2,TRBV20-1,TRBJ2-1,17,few,TGCAGTGCTAGAGATAGTCGGGTAGCGGGGGCCCCCGGTGAGCAGTTCTTC,CSARDSRVAGAPGEQFF
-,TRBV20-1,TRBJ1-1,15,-,TGCAGTGCTAGAGAATCCGGACTCCAGAACACTGAAGCTTTCTTT,CSARESGLQNTEAFF
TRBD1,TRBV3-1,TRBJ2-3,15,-,TGTGCCAGCAGCCAAAGGGACAGGAGCACAGATACGCAGTATTTT,CASSQRDRSTDTQYF
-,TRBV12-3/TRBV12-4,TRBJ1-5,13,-,TGTGCCAGCAGTTTTGAAGGGTATCAGCCCCAGCATTTT,CASSFEGYQPQHF
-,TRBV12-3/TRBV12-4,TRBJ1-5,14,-,TGTGCCAGCAGTCCAGGAGCTTCCAATCAGCCCCAGCATTTT,CASSPGASNQPQHF
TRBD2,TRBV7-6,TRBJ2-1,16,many,TGTGCCAGCAGTCCGATAGCGGGGGGGTCGATGGGGGAGCAGTTCTTC,CASSPIAGGSMGEQFF
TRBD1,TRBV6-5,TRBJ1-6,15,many,TGTGCCAGCAGTTACTCCCCAGGGGGCAGTTCACCCCTCCACTTT,CASSYSPGGSSPLHF
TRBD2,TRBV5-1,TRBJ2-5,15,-,TGCGCCAGCAGCTTGTCGACGATCGGGGGGGAGACCCAGTACTTC,CASSLSTIGGETQYF
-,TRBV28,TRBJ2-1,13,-,TGTGCCAGCACCGGGGGTACCTACAATGAGCAGTTCTTC,CASTGGTYNEQFF
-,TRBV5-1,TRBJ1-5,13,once,TGCGCCAGCAGCCACCGAGGCGAGCAGCCCCAGCATTTT,CASSHRGEQPQHF
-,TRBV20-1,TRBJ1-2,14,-,TGCAGTGCTAGTTTGCAGGGTCCTCTAAATGGCTACACCTTC,CSASLQGPLNGYTF